This T cell receptor beta chain is drawn from a study of T-cell reconstitution after alpha-beta-depleted transplantation in children. Study-level points and caveats: Hyperexpanded clones declined; after one year, newly produced T cells mostly supplied diversity. In patients about two months after transplant, alpha-beta T cells reportedly arose from several hundred expanded graft clones.

Preparation of the TCRbeta library used unique molecular identifiers. TCRdb processed the PCR reads anew with MiXCR; each CDR3 protein has one entry. Of roughly 670,000 distinct CDR3 sequences detected, roughly 14% appear once; the ten largest clones hold 0.65% to 0.9%. To note about this clonotype: The target antigen is unknown.

The CDR3 consists of 15 residues. Germline loops: CDR1 SGHRS, CDR2 YFSETQ. Trimming took 0 bases from V and 1 from J, leaving 10 bases between them. The sequences come from PBMCs, collected before TCRalphabeta/CD19-depleted stem cell transplant. The chain is built from TRBV5-1 and TRBJ1-1; D is perhaps TRBD1 (6 bases). The receptor was derived from a girl aged 2 to 9 with congenital amegakaryocytic thrombocytopenia, due to receive a stem cell transplant. CDR3 in amino acids: CASSLGTVTNTEAFF. In DNA, the CDR3 is TGCGCCAGCAGCTTGGGGACAGTCACGAACACTGAAGCTTTCTTT.